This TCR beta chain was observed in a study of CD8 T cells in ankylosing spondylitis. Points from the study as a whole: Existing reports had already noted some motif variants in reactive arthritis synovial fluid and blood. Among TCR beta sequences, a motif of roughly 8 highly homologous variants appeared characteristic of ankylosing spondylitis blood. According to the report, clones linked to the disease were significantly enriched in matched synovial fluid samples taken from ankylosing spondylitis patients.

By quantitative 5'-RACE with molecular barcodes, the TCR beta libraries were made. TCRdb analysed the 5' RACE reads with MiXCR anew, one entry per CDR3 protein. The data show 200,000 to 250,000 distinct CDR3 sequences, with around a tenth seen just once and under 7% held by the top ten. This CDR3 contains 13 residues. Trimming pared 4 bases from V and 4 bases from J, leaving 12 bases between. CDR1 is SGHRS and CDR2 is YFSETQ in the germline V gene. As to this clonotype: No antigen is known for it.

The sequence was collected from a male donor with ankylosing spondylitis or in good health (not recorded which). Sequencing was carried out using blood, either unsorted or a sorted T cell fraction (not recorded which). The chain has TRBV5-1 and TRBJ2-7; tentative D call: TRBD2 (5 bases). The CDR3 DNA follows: TGCGCCAGCAGCGCCAGCCCGGGGTACGAGCAGTACTTC. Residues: CASSASPGYEQYF.